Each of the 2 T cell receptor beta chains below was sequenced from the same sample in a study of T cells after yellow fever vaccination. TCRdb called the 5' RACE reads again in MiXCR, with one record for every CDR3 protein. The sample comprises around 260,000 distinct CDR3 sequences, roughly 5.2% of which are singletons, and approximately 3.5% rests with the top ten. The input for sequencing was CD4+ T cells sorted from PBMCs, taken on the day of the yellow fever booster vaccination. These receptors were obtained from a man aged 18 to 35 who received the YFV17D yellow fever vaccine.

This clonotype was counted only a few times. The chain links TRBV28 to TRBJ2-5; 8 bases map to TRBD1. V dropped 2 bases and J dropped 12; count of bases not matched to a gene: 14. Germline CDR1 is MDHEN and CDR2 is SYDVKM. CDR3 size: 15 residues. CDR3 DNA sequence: TGTGCCAGCAGTTTACCGGACAGGGTGGCGCGCAAGGAGTACTTC. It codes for CASSLPDRVARKEYF.

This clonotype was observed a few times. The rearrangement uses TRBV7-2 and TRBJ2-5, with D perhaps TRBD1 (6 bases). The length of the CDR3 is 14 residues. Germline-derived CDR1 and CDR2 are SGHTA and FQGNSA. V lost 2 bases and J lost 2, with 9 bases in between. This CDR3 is CASSLYGQQETQYF. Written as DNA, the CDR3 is TGTGCCAGCAGCTTATACGGACAGCAAGAGACCCAGTACTTC.